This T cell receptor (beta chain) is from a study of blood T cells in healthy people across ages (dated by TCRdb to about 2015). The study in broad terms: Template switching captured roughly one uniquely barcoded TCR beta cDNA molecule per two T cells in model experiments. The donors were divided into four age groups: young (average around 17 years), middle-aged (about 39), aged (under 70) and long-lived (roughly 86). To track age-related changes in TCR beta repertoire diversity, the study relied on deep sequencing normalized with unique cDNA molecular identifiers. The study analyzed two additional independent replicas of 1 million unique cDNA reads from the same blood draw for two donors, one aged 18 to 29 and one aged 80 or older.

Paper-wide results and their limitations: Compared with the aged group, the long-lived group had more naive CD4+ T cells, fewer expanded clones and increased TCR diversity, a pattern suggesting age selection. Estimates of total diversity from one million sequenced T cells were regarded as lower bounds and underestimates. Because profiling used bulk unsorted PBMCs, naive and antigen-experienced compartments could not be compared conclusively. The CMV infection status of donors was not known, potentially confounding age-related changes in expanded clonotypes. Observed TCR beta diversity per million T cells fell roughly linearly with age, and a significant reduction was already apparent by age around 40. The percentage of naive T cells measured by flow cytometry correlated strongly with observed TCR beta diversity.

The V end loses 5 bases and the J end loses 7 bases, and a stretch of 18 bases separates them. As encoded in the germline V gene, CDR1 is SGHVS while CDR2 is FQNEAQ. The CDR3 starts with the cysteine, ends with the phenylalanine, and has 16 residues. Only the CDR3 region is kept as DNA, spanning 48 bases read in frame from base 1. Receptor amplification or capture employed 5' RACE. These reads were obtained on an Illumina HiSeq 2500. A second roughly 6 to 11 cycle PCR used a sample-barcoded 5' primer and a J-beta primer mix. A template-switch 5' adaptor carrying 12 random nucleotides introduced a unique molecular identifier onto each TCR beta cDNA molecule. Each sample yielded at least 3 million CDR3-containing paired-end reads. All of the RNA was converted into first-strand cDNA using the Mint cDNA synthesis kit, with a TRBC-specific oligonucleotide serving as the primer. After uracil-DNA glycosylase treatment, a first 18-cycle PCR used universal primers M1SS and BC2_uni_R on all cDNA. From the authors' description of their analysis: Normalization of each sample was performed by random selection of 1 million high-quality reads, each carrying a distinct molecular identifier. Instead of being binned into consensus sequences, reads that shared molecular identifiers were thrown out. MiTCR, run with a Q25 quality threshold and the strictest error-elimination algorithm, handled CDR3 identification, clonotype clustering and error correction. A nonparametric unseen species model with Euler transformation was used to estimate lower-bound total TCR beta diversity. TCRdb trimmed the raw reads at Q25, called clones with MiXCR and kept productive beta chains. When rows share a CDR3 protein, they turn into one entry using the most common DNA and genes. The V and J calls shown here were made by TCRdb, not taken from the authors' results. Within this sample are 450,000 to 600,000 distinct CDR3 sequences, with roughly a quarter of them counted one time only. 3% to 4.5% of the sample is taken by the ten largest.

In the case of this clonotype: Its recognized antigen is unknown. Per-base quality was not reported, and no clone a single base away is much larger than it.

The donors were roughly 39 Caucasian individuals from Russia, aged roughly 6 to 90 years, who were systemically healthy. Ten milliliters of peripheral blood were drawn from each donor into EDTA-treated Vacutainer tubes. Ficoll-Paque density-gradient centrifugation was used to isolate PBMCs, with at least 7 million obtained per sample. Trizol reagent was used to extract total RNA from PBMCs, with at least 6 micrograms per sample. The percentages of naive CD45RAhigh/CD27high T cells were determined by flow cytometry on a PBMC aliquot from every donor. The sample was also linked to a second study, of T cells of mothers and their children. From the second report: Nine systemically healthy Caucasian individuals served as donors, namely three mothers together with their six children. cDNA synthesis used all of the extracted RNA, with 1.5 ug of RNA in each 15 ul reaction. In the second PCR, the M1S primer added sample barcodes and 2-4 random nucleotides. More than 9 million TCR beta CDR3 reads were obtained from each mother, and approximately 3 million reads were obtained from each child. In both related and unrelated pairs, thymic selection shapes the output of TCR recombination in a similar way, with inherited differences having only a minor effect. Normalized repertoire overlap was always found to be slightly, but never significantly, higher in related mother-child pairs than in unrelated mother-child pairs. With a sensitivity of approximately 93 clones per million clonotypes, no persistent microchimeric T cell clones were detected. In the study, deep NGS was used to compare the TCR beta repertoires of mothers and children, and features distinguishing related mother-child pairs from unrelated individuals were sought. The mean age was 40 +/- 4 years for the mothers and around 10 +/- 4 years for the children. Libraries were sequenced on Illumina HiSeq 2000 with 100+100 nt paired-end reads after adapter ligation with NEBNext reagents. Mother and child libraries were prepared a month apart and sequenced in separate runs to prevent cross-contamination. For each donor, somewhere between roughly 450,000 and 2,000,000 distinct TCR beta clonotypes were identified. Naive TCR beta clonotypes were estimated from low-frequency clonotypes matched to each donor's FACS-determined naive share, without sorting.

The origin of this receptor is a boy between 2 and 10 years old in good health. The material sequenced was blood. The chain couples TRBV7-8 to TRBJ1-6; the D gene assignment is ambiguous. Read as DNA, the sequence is TGTGCCAGCAGCCCCCGAAGAGGGAACGCCAATTCACCCCTCCACTTT. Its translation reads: CASSPRRGNANSPLHF.